The sequence of this TCR beta chain was determined in a study of cytomegalovirus exposure and HLA in healthy donors. Germline V CDR1 and CDR2: ENHRY, SYGVKD. This CDR3 has 12 residues. After removal of 6 bases from V and 5 bases from J, the junction contained 1 base not matched to a gene. 13 Jbeta primers and 60 Vbeta primers were used for the PCR. Sequencing used immunoSEQ multiplex PCR; TCRdb keeps in-frame clones, though not all of them. The sample has about 130,000 clones, approximately 72% seen once. General study findings and limits: Versus the approximately 670-donor mean, an Asian-associated ancestry cluster reportedly showed fewer N-insertions in a later analysis. Later analysis indicated greater clonal expansion among HLA-associated TCR beta chains than among equally common other chains. The likely explanation for a cluster of highly shared sequence variants was sequencing artifact.

This clone was observed a few times. Its antigen remains unknown. The sequenced material came from PBMCs. This clonotype was obtained from a human donor in good health. The rearrangement uses TRBV10-3 and TRBJ2-5, with TRBD1 matching over 9 bases. The CDR3 sequence is CAISGTGETQYF. DNA of the CDR3: TGTGCCATCAGCGGGACAGGGGAGACCCAGTACTTC.